This is a list of T cell receptor beta chains from one sample in a study of PD-L1 blockade in urothelial cancer. Clones were sequenced by immunoSEQ multiplex PCR, and TCRdb holds only the in-frame ones, with some missing. The table includes fewer than 95,000 clones, roughly 89% detected once. The sample here was PBMCs, taken around atezolizumab (anti-PD-L1) treatment. Receptors originate from a man aged 60 to 69 with urothelial cancer. Each CDR3 is given with its conserved first and last residue. The order of the fields is D gene, clone size, J gene, V gene, CDR3 DNA, CDR3 protein. The D gene is left open where the match is weak. For some rows the clone size is stated as once, few or many, or as a class when expanded; others skip it.

d_call: TRBD2
clone_size: NA
j_call: TRBJ2-1
v_call: TRBV4-1
cdr3_nt: TGCGCCAGCAGCCTCCGAGGGGGAGGCGGGGGGGCGGAGAATGAGCAGTTCTTC
cdr3_aa: CASSLRGGGGGAENEQFF

d_call: TRBD1
clone_size: NA
j_call: TRBJ2-7
v_call: TRBV10-3
cdr3_nt: TGTGCCATCAGAGAGGGGGCAGCTTACGAGCAGTACTTC
cdr3_aa: CAIREGAAYEQYF

d_call: NA
clone_size: NA
j_call: TRBJ2-5
v_call: TRBV29-1
cdr3_nt: TGCAGCTACATCACAGGGGAGACCCAGTACTTC
cdr3_aa: CSYITGETQYF

d_call: TRBD2
clone_size: NA
j_call: TRBJ2-5
v_call: TRBV7-2
cdr3_nt: TGTGCCAGCAGCTTAGGAGGGACGGGCGGGAGGGCCGGAGAGACCCAGTACTTC
cdr3_aa: CASSLGGTGGRAGETQYF

d_call: NA
clone_size: NA
j_call: TRBJ1-2
v_call: TRBV4-3
cdr3_nt: TGCGCCAGCAGCCAAGCGGTGGGGGGAAGCTATGGCTACACCTTC
cdr3_aa: CASSQAVGGSYGYTF

d_call: NA
clone_size: NA
j_call: TRBJ1-2
v_call: TRBV27
cdr3_nt: TGTGCCAGCAGTTTATCGCCCCTAAACTCGGTGCGGGAAATCTATGGCTACACCTTC
cdr3_aa: CASSLSPLNSVREIYGYTF

d_call: NA
clone_size: NA
j_call: TRBJ2-7
v_call: TRBV29-1
cdr3_nt: TGCAGCGTTGGTGGGGGGATGAGCTCCTACGAGCAGTACTTC
cdr3_aa: CSVGGGMSSYEQYF

d_call: NA
clone_size: NA
j_call: TRBJ1-6
v_call: TRBV5-4
cdr3_nt: TGTGCCAGCAGCCAGGACAGAGTTAATTCACCCCTCCACTTT
cdr3_aa: CASSQDRVNSPLHF

d_call: TRBD1
clone_size: NA
j_call: TRBJ2-7
v_call: TRBV27
cdr3_nt: TGTGCCAGCAGTTTACGCCAGGGGGCGACCAACGAGCAGTACTTC
cdr3_aa: CASSLRQGATNEQYF

d_call: TRBD1
clone_size: NA
j_call: TRBJ1-4
v_call: TRBV27
cdr3_nt: TGTGCCAGCAGTCTTGGACAGGGGTCTCGAGAAAAACTGTTTTTT
cdr3_aa: CASSLGQGSREKLFF

d_call: TRBD1
clone_size: NA
j_call: TRBJ1-2
v_call: TRBV5-1
cdr3_nt: TGCGCCAGCAGCGCTAGACAGGGGTCGGCCTCCGGAAGCTATGGCTACACCTTC
cdr3_aa: CASSARQGSASGSYGYTF

d_call: NA
clone_size: NA
j_call: TRBJ2-7
v_call: TRBV28
cdr3_nt: TGTGCCAGCAGTTTCCTGGGCCAGGAAGACTACGAGCAGTACTTC
cdr3_aa: CASSFLGQEDYEQYF

d_call: NA
clone_size: NA
j_call: TRBJ2-7
v_call: TRBV28
cdr3_nt: TGTGCCAGCAGTTTATATAACGAGCAGTACTTC
cdr3_aa: CASSLYNEQYF

d_call: NA
clone_size: NA
j_call: TRBJ2-1
v_call: TRBV6-1
cdr3_nt: TGTGCCAGCAGTGACTTTCTGGAGGATGAGCAGTTCTTC
cdr3_aa: CASSDFLEDEQFF

d_call: NA
clone_size: NA
j_call: TRBJ2-5
v_call: TRBV19
cdr3_nt: TGTGCCAGTACTAGATCGGGTGTAGAGACCCAGTACTTC
cdr3_aa: CASTRSGVETQYF

d_call: TRBD2
clone_size: NA
j_call: TRBJ2-7
v_call: TRBV2
cdr3_nt: TGTGCCAGCCAGGGGGGGACTAGCTACTACGAGCAGTACTTC
cdr3_aa: CASQGGTSYYEQYF

d_call: TRBD1
clone_size: NA
j_call: TRBJ1-6
v_call: TRBV6-1
cdr3_nt: TGTGCCAGCGTAGAACAGGGGGGTTCACCCCTCCACTTT
cdr3_aa: CASVEQGGSPLHF

d_call: TRBD2
clone_size: NA
j_call: TRBJ2-7
v_call: TRBV23-1
cdr3_nt: TGCGCCAGCAGTCATAGGACTAGCGGGACCTACGAGCAGTACTTC
cdr3_aa: CASSHRTSGTYEQYF

d_call: NA
clone_size: NA
j_call: TRBJ1-3
v_call: TRBV9
cdr3_nt: TGTGCCAGCAGCGTACGGGACTTCTACTCTGGAAACACCATATATTTT
cdr3_aa: CASSVRDFYSGNTIYF

d_call: NA
clone_size: few
j_call: TRBJ2-7
v_call: TRBV7-2
cdr3_nt: TGTGCCAGCAGTCCTGGCGTAGGAGGGTCCTACGAGCAGTACTTC
cdr3_aa: CASSPGVGGSYEQYF

d_call: TRBD1
clone_size: NA
j_call: TRBJ2-1
v_call: TRBV5-4
cdr3_nt: TGTGCCAGCAGCTTGGGAGGACAGGGCAGAAATGAGCAGTTCTTC
cdr3_aa: CASSLGGQGRNEQFF

d_call: TRBD1
clone_size: NA
j_call: TRBJ2-1
v_call: TRBV6-6
cdr3_nt: TGTGCCAGCAGTGGGGGACAGTACAATGAGCAGTTCTTC
cdr3_aa: CASSGGQYNEQFF

d_call: TRBD1
clone_size: few
j_call: TRBJ1-5
v_call: TRBV6-1
cdr3_nt: TGTGCCAGCCGGAGGGGGCCCAATCAGCCCCAGCATTTT
cdr3_aa: CASRRGPNQPQHF

d_call: NA
clone_size: NA
j_call: TRBJ1-2
v_call: TRBV6-5
cdr3_nt: TGTGCCAGCAGTTACCGCAGGGGAAAGGGGTATGGCTACACCTTC
cdr3_aa: CASSYRRGKGYGYTF

d_call: TRBD2
clone_size: NA
j_call: TRBJ2-1
v_call: TRBV9
cdr3_nt: TGTGCCAGCAGCGTAGCTAGCGGGAGCCTAAATGAGCAGTTCTTC
cdr3_aa: CASSVASGSLNEQFF

d_call: TRBD2
clone_size: NA
j_call: TRBJ2-5
v_call: TRBV10-1
cdr3_nt: TGCGCCAGCAGTGAGTCGGCTAGCGGGAGTCAAGAGACCCAGTACTTC
cdr3_aa: CASSESASGSQETQYF

d_call: TRBD1
clone_size: NA
j_call: TRBJ2-7
v_call: TRBV19
cdr3_nt: TGTGCCACTATGACCAGGGGACAGGGTCGATACGAGCAGTACTTC
cdr3_aa: CATMTRGQGRYEQYF

d_call: TRBD1
clone_size: few
j_call: TRBJ1-2
v_call: TRBV28
cdr3_nt: TGTGCCAGCAGTTCGACAGGGGCGGGGGGCTACACCTTC
cdr3_aa: CASSSTGAGGYTF

d_call: NA
clone_size: NA
j_call: TRBJ1-1
v_call: TRBV7-3
cdr3_nt: TGTGCCAGCAGCTTGGGGTCAGGGGCTACGAACACTGAAGCTTTCTTT
cdr3_aa: CASSLGSGATNTEAFF

d_call: NA
clone_size: NA
j_call: TRBJ2-7
v_call: TRBV7-2
cdr3_nt: TGTGCCAGCAAAACTGTCCCCGGCGAGCAGTACTTC
cdr3_aa: CASKTVPGEQYF

d_call: NA
clone_size: few
j_call: TRBJ1-2
v_call: TRBV25-1
cdr3_nt: TGTGCCAGCAGTGAGCAGGGGAATGGCTACACCTTC
cdr3_aa: CASSEQGNGYTF

d_call: TRBD1
clone_size: NA
j_call: TRBJ1-2
v_call: TRBV5-6
cdr3_nt: TGTGCCAGCAGCTCGGACAGGGGGCTTTTTGGCTACACCTTC
cdr3_aa: CASSSDRGLFGYTF

d_call: TRBD2
clone_size: NA
j_call: TRBJ2-3
v_call: TRBV6-5
cdr3_nt: TGTGCCAGCAGGGACGTAGCGGGAGGTCAAAATACGCAGTATTTT
cdr3_aa: CASRDVAGGQNTQYF

d_call: NA
clone_size: NA
j_call: TRBJ2-2
v_call: TRBV7-6
cdr3_nt: TGTGCCACCGGGTATTACACCGGGGAGCTGTTTTTT
cdr3_aa: CATGYYTGELFF

d_call: TRBD1
clone_size: NA
j_call: TRBJ2-1
v_call: TRBV2
cdr3_nt: TGTGCCAGCAGCAAGGGACAGGGGGGCGGTGAGCAGTTCTTC
cdr3_aa: CASSKGQGGGEQFF

d_call: TRBD1
clone_size: NA
j_call: TRBJ1-3
v_call: TRBV19
cdr3_nt: TGTGCCACCCGGGACAGGGAATCTGGAAACACCATATATTTT
cdr3_aa: CATRDRESGNTIYF

d_call: NA
clone_size: NA
j_call: TRBJ1-1
v_call: TRBV5-1
cdr3_nt: TGCGCCAGCAGCGCGCAGGGGAATGAAGCTTTCTTT
cdr3_aa: CASSAQGNEAFF

d_call: TRBD2
clone_size: NA
j_call: TRBJ2-3
v_call: TRBV7-6
cdr3_nt: TGTGCCAGCAGCCCAACCCGTGGGGGGGGCACAGATACGCAGTATTTT
cdr3_aa: CASSPTRGGGTDTQYF

d_call: TRBD1
clone_size: NA
j_call: TRBJ2-5
v_call: TRBV7-9
cdr3_nt: TGTGCCAGCAGCTTAATAGTTGAAGGACAGGCGATCCAAGAGACCCAGTACTTC
cdr3_aa: CASSLIVEGQAIQETQYF

d_call: TRBD2
clone_size: NA
j_call: TRBJ2-1
v_call: TRBV7-2
cdr3_nt: TGTGCCAGCAGCTTACAATGGGGAGGGATCGATGAGCAGTTCTTC
cdr3_aa: CASSLQWGGIDEQFF

d_call: NA
clone_size: NA
j_call: TRBJ2-1
v_call: TRBV14
cdr3_nt: TGTGCCAGCAAGTCCCCGGTCGGCAATGAGCAGTTCTTC
cdr3_aa: CASKSPVGNEQFF

d_call: TRBD2
clone_size: NA
j_call: TRBJ2-3
v_call: TRBV9
cdr3_nt: TGTGCCAGCAGCGTAGAGGGTAGCGGGGGGTCCGCAGATACGCAGTATTTT
cdr3_aa: CASSVEGSGGSADTQYF